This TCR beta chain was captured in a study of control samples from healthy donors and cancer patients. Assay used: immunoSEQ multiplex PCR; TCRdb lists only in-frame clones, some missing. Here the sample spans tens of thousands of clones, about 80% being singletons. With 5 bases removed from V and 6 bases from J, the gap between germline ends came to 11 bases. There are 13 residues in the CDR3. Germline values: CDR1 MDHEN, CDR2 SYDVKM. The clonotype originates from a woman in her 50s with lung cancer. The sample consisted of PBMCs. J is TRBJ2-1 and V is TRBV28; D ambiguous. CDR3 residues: CASSTNSLNEQFF. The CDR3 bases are TGTGCCAGCAGTACTAACTCGCTCAATGAGCAGTTCTTC.